These 12 T cell receptor beta chains were all obtained from the same sample, sequenced in a study of blood T cell repertoires in COVID-19. The table came from immunoSEQ multiplex PCR; TCRdb's copy has only in-frame clones and leaves some out. The sample lists about 110,000 clones; 75% to 90% were seen once. The material sequenced was peripheral blood. The receptors derive from a woman aged 55-70 years with acute or convalescent COVID-19.

The CDR3 DNA is TGTGCCAGCAGTTTAGGGGCAATGCCCCAGCATTTT. This gives the protein CASSLGAMPQHF. J is TRBJ1-5 and V is TRBV12-3 or TRBV12-4; D gene unclear. The CDR3 loop spans 12 amino acids. Between the trimmed V and J ends, which lost 1 base and 9 bases, there was a span of 7 bases.

This clone showed up just once. The chain recombines TRBV28 with TRBJ1-1; 7 nucleotides line up with TRBD1. Germline-derived CDR1 and CDR2 are MDHEN and SYDVKM. The ends lost 2 bases at V and 0 bases at J; junction bases unmatched: 6. CDR3 length equals 16 residues. The chain's CDR3 is CASSLQGQLVNTEAFF. CDR3 nucleotides: TGTGCCAGCAGTTTACAGGGACAGCTTGTGAACACTGAAGCTTTCTTT.

The chain joins TRBV12-3 or TRBV12-4 to TRBJ1-2; D unresolved. This CDR3 is 13 amino acids long. Between the trimmed V and J ends, which lost 6 bases and 6 bases, there was a span of 14 bases. Here the CDR3 reads CASRSGIKHGYTF. CDR3 coding DNA: TGTGCCAGCAGATCCGGGATTAAGCATGGCTACACCTTC.

V and J are TRBV7-8 and TRBJ1-2; 10 nucleotides match TRBD1. The junction had 7 bases not matched to a gene; V was cut back by 5 bases and J by 13 bases. The CDR3 is made up of 12 amino acids. The germline gives CDR1 SGHVS, CDR2 FQNEAQ. The CDR3: CASSPARDRGTF. CDR3 DNA: TGTGCCAGCAGCCCAGCGAGGGACAGGGGCACCTTC.

This clone was seen a few times. The genes are TRBV28 and TRBJ1-1; D ambiguous. CDR1 and CDR2 from the germline V gene are MDHEN and SYDVKM. The CDR3 length is 13 residues. Deletions cut 6 bases from V and 3 bases from J, with 11 bases between. The CDR3, as DNA: TGTGCCAGCAGACTAAACACTGACACTGAAGCTTTCTTT. Its translation is CASRLNTDTEAFF.

The rearrangement joins TRBV2 to TRBJ2-3, with TRBD1 matching over 10 bases. V shed 10 bases and J 8 bases; nucleotides not matched to a gene: 6. The CDR3 has 12 amino acids. CDR1 and CDR2 (germline): SNHLY, FYNNEI. In DNA form, the CDR3 reads TGTGCCACGACAGGGGGCGGGGGTACGCAGTATTTT. The encoded protein is CATTGGGGTQYF.

This chain uses TRBV24-1 with TRBJ1-5; possible D gene TRBD1, 5 bases. The CDR3 sequence is 15 residues long. Germline CDR1 reads KGHDR; CDR2 reads SFDVKD. V lost 3 bases, J lost 3 bases, and 11 bases lay in between. The DNA for the CDR3 is TGTGCCACCAGTGATCGTGACAGAACCAATCAGCCCCAGCATTTT. Protein product: CATSDRDRTNQPQHF.

V and J are TRBV5-5 and TRBJ2-4, with D unresolved. The germline V gene encodes CDR1 SGHKS and CDR2 YYEKEE (reference sequence). V was pared by 0 bases and J by 0 bases, with 10 bases between. The CDR3 is 16 residues long. As DNA, the CDR3 is TGTGCCAGCAGCTTGGACGGCCAGCGAGCCAAAAACATTCAGTACTTC. This translates into CASSLDGQRAKNIQYF.

The chain combines TRBV28 with TRBJ1-2; 10 nucleotides agree with TRBD1. Trimming at V came to 5 bases and at J to 8 bases, leaving 8 bases not matched to a gene. CDR3 length: 14 residues. Per germline, CDR1 MDHEN and CDR2 SYDVKM. The CDR3 DNA is TGTGCCAGCAGTCTCCGGGACAGGGGCCGCGGCTACACCTTC. Translation gives CASSLRDRGRGYTF.

This chain connects TRBV24-1 to TRBJ1-4; 7 bases align to TRBD1. CDR3 length equals 15 residues. Unmatched junction bases numbered 10, after V lost 6 bases and J lost 7 bases. Germline CDR1 is KGHDR and CDR2 is SFDVKD. CDR3 DNA: TGTGCCACCAGTAGCTCGACAGGGCCAGGTGAAAAACTGTTTTTT. It yields the protein CATSSSTGPGEKLFF.

The chain couples TRBV11-2 to TRBJ2-7, with a possible D match to TRBD2 (6 bases). Germline CDR1 is SGHAT and CDR2 is FQNNGV. Trimming removed 0 bases at V and 6 bases at J, with 6 bases between. The CDR3 extends over 12 amino acids. The CDR3 coding sequence is TGTGCCAGCAGCTTAGAGGAGGGCGAGCAGTACTTC. Its translation is CASSLEEGEQYF. The whole variable domain, remainder taken from reference TRBV11-2 and TRBJ2-7, is EAGVAQSPRYKIIEKRQSVAFWCNPISGHATLYWYQQILGQGPKLLIQFQNNGVVDDSQLPKDRFSAERLKGVDSTLKIQPAKLEDSAVYLCASSLEEGEQYFGPGTRLTVT.

The CDR3, as DNA: TGTGCCTGGAGCGAGAGTTATGGCTACACCTTC. It translates to CAWSESYGYTF. The V gene is TRBV30, the J gene TRBJ1-2; D is unresolved. With 3 bases removed from V and 5 bases from J, the gap between germline ends came to 7 bases. The CDR3 is 11 amino acids. The germline V gene has CDR1 GTSNPN and CDR2 SVGIG (reference sequence).